These 20 T cell receptor beta chains came from one sample sequenced in a study of cytomegalovirus exposure and HLA in healthy donors. The PCR employed 60 Vbeta primers together with 13 Jbeta primers. Sequencing was performed with immunoSEQ multiplex PCR; in TCRdb, only in-frame clones are kept and a portion is missing. The sample records more than 150,000 clones, roughly 84% being singletons. Sequenced input: PBMCs. Receptors originate from a girl under three years old in good health and CMV-seronegative.

The chain joins TRBV7-9 to TRBJ1-5; 9 nucleotides agree with TRBD1. V was pared by 4 bases and J by 0 bases, with 10 bases of the junction left unmatched. The CDR3 contains 18 residues. Germline V gene lookup returns CDR1 SEHNR and CDR2 FQNEAQ (reference sequence). The CDR3 sequence: CASSSNTGTGISNQPQHF. The CDR3 nucleotides read TGTGCCAGCAGCTCAAACACCGGGACAGGGATTAGCAATCAGCCCCAGCATTTT.

This chain links TRBV6-5 with TRBJ1-2; 12 bases are shared with TRBD1. Germline V gives CDR1 MNHEY, CDR2 SVGAGI. Germline trimming cut 2 bases from V and 7 bases from J; bases unmatched to any gene: 5. The CDR3 contains 15 residues. This chain's CDR3 is CASSYAGQGARGYTF. The CDR3 DNA reads TGTGCCAGCAGTTACGCGGGACAGGGGGCGCGTGGCTACACCTTC.

This CDR3 reads CASSSPWESNEQFF. The DNA for the CDR3 is TGTGCCAGCAGCTCGCCCTGGGAGTCCAATGAGCAGTTCTTC. V usage is TRBV7-2 and J usage is TRBJ2-1; maybe TRBD2 (5 bases). The CDR3 is made up of 14 amino acids. CDR1 is SGHTA, CDR2 FQGNSA, per germline. Deletions cut 4 bases from V and 6 bases from J, with 13 bases between.

The gene calls are TRBV6-6 and TRBJ1-1; D not certain. V was cut by 8 bases and J by 1 base, with 14 bases left in between. This CDR3 comprises 14 residues. Germline CDR1 MNHNY, CDR2 SVGAGI (reference sequence). Here the CDR3 DNA reads TGTGCCAGCTGCGGTTGGGGAGAGAACACTGAAGCTTTCTTT. Translated: CASCGWGENTEAFF.

This chain uses TRBV5-4 with TRBJ2-1; TRBD2 matches at 14 bases. V trimming: 4 bases; J trimming: 5 bases; junction bases outside the gene matches: 8. This CDR3 has 17 residues. Germline assignment: CDR1 SGHNT and CDR2 YYREEE (reference sequence). CDR3 sequence (DNA): TGTGCCAGCAGCGAGGGACTAGCGGGGGTTCGAGACAATGAGCAGTTCTTC. The encoded protein is CASSEGLAGVRDNEQFF.

The rearrangement joins TRBV5-1 to TRBJ2-3, with 10 bases fitting TRBD2. V dropped 4 bases and J dropped 2; count of bases not matched to a gene: 10. The germline CDR1 and CDR2 sequences are SGHRS and YFSETQ. The CDR3 has 17 amino acids. The CDR3 coding sequence is TGCGCCAGCAGCCCCTCCAGCGGGGGGGATTACACAGATACGCAGTATTTT. Protein sequence: CASSPSSGGDYTDTQYF.

Only a few counts were recorded for this clone. The chain uses TRBV2 and TRBJ2-3; D might be TRBD1 (6 bases). The V and J ends lost 3 bases and 14 bases respectively, with 18 bases between them. The V gene's germline CDR1 is SNHLY and CDR2 FYNNEI. This CDR3 is 13 amino acids long. The CDR3 reads CASSDEQGQRAYF. The CDR3 nucleotides are TGTGCCAGCAGTGATGAACAGGGTCAACGCGCGTATTTT.

The gene calls are TRBV11-2 and TRBJ2-7; D remains unclear. Deletions cut 2 bases from V and 1 base from J, with 9 bases between. Germline CDR1 and CDR2: SGHAT and FQNNGV. This CDR3 contains 14 residues. The CDR3 coding sequence is TGTGCCAGCAGCTTAATGCGGAGATCCTACGAGCAGTACTTC. It specifies CASSLMRRSYEQYF.

V is TRBV7-9 and J is TRBJ2-7; 10 bases map to TRBD1. Germline V gives CDR1 SEHNR, CDR2 FQNEAQ (reference sequence). V dropped 1 base and J dropped 2; count of bases not matched to a gene: 5. The CDR3 has 16 residues. Written as DNA, the CDR3 is TGTGCCAGCAGCTTAGTCGGGACAGGGGCCCCCTACGAGCAGTACTTC. As protein: CASSLVGTGAPYEQYF.

This chain links TRBV15 with TRBJ2-3; 12 bases map to TRBD2. This CDR3 is 19 amino acids long. The germline V gene has CDR1 LNHNV and CDR2 YYDKDF (reference sequence). V lost 5 bases to trimming and J lost 1 base; unmatched junction nucleotides: 13. The CDR3 sequence is CATSRTLAGGLRGTDTQYF. The CDR3 nucleotides read TGTGCCACCAGCCGAACGCTAGCGGGAGGGCTTCGAGGCACAGATACGCAGTATTTT.

This clone was seen a handful of times. The V and J genes are TRBV27 and TRBJ1-5; D may be TRBD1 (5 bases). Trimming took off 3 bases at V and 2 bases at J, with 8 bases between the two ends. There are 14 residues in the CDR3. CDR1 MNHEY and CDR2 SMNVEV come from the germline V gene (reference sequence). CDR3 sequence reads: CASSFIGGNQPQHF. The CDR3 DNA reads TGTGCCAGCAGTTTTATAGGGGGCAATCAGCCCCAGCATTTT.

The CDR3 loop reads CASSVQGNTEAFF. CDR3 bases: TGTGCCAGCAGTGTCCAGGGTAACACTGAAGCTTTCTTT. The chain recombines TRBV2 with TRBJ1-1; D might be TRBD1 (5 bases). Trimming cost V 4 bases and J 2 bases, with 8 bases left between them. The CDR3 is made up of 13 amino acids. CDR1 and CDR2 (germline): SNHLY, FYNNEI. The complete variable domain, with remaining parts taken from reference TRBV2 and TRBJ1-1, reads EPEVTQTPSHQVTQMGQEVILRCVPISNHLYFYWYRQILGQKVEFLVSFYNNEISEKSEIFDDQFSVERPDGSNFTLKIRSTKLEDSAMYFCASSVQGNTEAFFGQGTRLTVV.

The chain employs TRBV7-9 and TRBJ2-7; the D gene is possibly TRBD2 (5 bases). Trimming removed 1 base from V and 7 bases from J, with 17 bases in between. Germline V gene sequence: CDR1 SEHNR, CDR2 FQNEAQ (reference sequence). This CDR3 is built from 15 residues. The CDR3 is CASSLGVGVLVEQYF. CDR3 coding DNA: TGTGCCAGCAGCTTAGGGGTCGGGGTTCTTGTGGAGCAGTACTTC.

The rearrangement links TRBV6-5 to TRBJ2-7; 10 nucleotides align to TRBD1. The length of the CDR3 is 15 residues. The ends lost 6 bases at V and 3 bases at J; junction bases unmatched: 8. CDR1 and CDR2 (germline): MNHEY, SVGAGI. In nucleotides, the CDR3 is TGTGCCAGCAGGTCCGACAGGGGGCAAAGCTACGAGCAGTACTTC. Protein sequence: CASRSDRGQSYEQYF.

This chain links TRBV18 with TRBJ2-5; perhaps TRBD2 as D (5 bases). This CDR3 has 13 residues. The germline V gene has CDR1 KGHSH and CDR2 LQKENI. Trimming pared 3 bases from V and 2 bases from J, leaving 7 bases between. The CDR3, as DNA: TGTGCCAGCTCACCCCGGGGACAAGAGACCCAGTACTTC. This encodes CASSPRGQETQYF.

The chain couples TRBV29-1 to TRBJ1-2, with a tentative D call TRBD1 (5 bases). Germline CDR1 is SQVTM and CDR2 is ANQGSEA. The CDR3 sequence is 15 residues long. The V and J ends lost 2 bases and 1 base respectively, with 14 bases between them. For the CDR3, the DNA is TGCAGCGTTGAACAGGGCCTAGCGTATAACTATGGCTACACCTTC. Protein sequence: CSVEQGLAYNYGYTF.

The chain links TRBV30 to TRBJ2-7; 7 nucleotides match TRBD2. The CDR3 runs 13 residues. CDR1 and CDR2 (germline): GTSNPN, SVGIG (reference sequence). V shed 6 bases and J 4 bases; nucleotides not matched to a gene: 9. CDR3 amino acids: CACHPGRGYEQYF. In DNA form, the CDR3 reads TGTGCCTGCCATCCGGGGAGGGGATACGAGCAGTACTTC.

This chain connects TRBV29-1 to TRBJ2-3; 9 bases line up with TRBD2. J gave up 4 bases and V 6 bases, and 5 bases lay outside the gene matches. Germline V CDR1 and CDR2: SQVTM, ANQGSEA. The CDR3 runs 13 residues. The CDR3 nucleotides read TGCAGCGTCCGCGGGAGGGCCGCAGATACGCAGTATTTT. It encodes CSVRGRAADTQYF.

J is TRBJ1-2 and V is TRBV4-1, with D possibly TRBD1 on 6 matching bases. The V gene lost 3 bases and the J gene lost 2 bases, with 10 bases spanning the gap. Germline CDR1 reads MGHRA; CDR2 reads YSYEKL. The CDR3 is 14 amino acids. In DNA form, the CDR3 reads TGCGCCAGCAGCCAGTATCAGGGGAACTATGGCTACACCTTC. It translates to CASSQYQGNYGYTF.

The chain uses TRBV10-1 and TRBJ2-7; TRBD1 is a possible D gene (6 bases). The CDR3 length is 11 residues. V was pared by 11 bases and J by 4 bases, with 12 bases between. Germline CDR1 and CDR2: WNHNN and SYGVQD (reference sequence). The CDR3 DNA reads TGCGCCGCCCCAGGGGAATACGAGCAGTACTTC. Translating gives CAAPGEYEQYF.